Following are 25 T cell receptor beta chains from one sample sequenced in a study of cytomegalovirus exposure and HLA in healthy donors. The PCR used 60 Vbeta and 13 Jbeta primers. Libraries were prepared by immunoSEQ multiplex PCR; TCRdb keeps only in-frame clonotypes and omits some of them. The data show some 150,000 clones, roughly 77% seen once. The sample comprised PBMCs. These receptors were taken from a human donor in good health.

This chain uses TRBV19 with TRBJ1-5; D may be TRBD1 (5 bases). Germline lookup yields CDR1 LNHDA and CDR2 SQIVND (reference sequence). This CDR3 region has 15 residues. Trimming shortened V by 5 bases and J by 9 bases, and 20 bases separated the two germline ends. The CDR3 DNA sequence: TGTGCCAGTAGTCTACCCCGACAGACCCATCGGCCCCAGCATTTT. It codes for CASSLPRQTHRPQHF. Combining the CDR3 with reference TRBV19 and TRBJ1-5 gives the whole variable domain DGGITQSPKYLFRKEGQNVTLSCEQNLNHDAMYWYRQDPGQGLRLIYYSQIVNDFQKGDIAEGYSVSREKKESFPLTVTSAQKNPTAFYLCASSLPRQTHRPQHFGDGTRLSIL.

The V call is TRBV27, the J call TRBJ2-1; maybe TRBD2 (6 bases). Trimming removed 1 base at V and 6 bases at J, with 13 bases between. The germline gives CDR1 MNHEY, CDR2 SMNVEV (reference sequence). This CDR3 is built from 15 residues. This CDR3 reads CASSLFGGDGNEQFF. The DNA of the CDR3 is TGTGCCAGCAGTTTATTCGGCGGGGACGGCAATGAGCAGTTCTTC.

CDR3: CASSQGGKPRRQETQYF. CDR3 DNA: TGTGCCAGCAGCCAAGGAGGAAAGCCACGGCGCCAAGAGACCCAGTACTTC. J is TRBJ2-5 and V is TRBV14; D is uncertain. CDR3 size: 17 residues. Germline assignment: CDR1 SGHDN and CDR2 FVKESK. The V and J ends lost 1 base and 1 base respectively, with 16 bases between them.

This clone appeared a few times. V and J are TRBV19 and TRBJ1-3; D ambiguous. The germline V gene has CDR1 LNHDA and CDR2 SQIVND (reference sequence). CDR3 length: 14 residues. V was shortened by 7 bases and J by 4 bases, with 14 bases between the two germline ends. The DNA for the CDR3 is TGTGCCAGTAACTTGGAGTTAACAGGAAACACCATATATTTT. Translating it yields CASNLELTGNTIYF. The full variable domain, its missing parts supplied by reference TRBV19 and TRBJ1-3, is DGGITQSPKYLFRKEGQNVTLSCEQNLNHDAMYWYRQDPGQGLRLIYYSQIVNDFQKGDIAEGYSVSREKKESFPLTVTSAQKNPTAFYLCASNLELTGNTIYFGEGSWLTVV.

J is TRBJ2-5 and V is TRBV4-3, with 13 bases aligning to TRBD2. V was clipped by 4 bases and J by 5 bases; unmatched bases: 4. This CDR3 spans 15 amino acids. In germline, CDR1 is LGHNA, CDR2 YSLEER. CDR3 nucleotide sequence: TGCGCCAGCAGCCCAAGGACTAGCGGGAGCGAGACCCAGTACTTC. Protein: CASSPRTSGSETQYF.

This rearrangement joins TRBV10-1 to TRBJ2-7; 8 nucleotides match TRBD2. CDR1 is WNHNN and CDR2 is SYGVQD in the germline V gene (reference sequence). V lost 3 bases and J lost 5; bases outside the gene matches: 9. The CDR3 is 15 residues long. The DNA for the CDR3 is TGCGCCAGCAGTGACTCTGGGCGGGAGGTCGACGAGCAGTACTTC. Its protein is CASSDSGREVDEQYF.

The CDR3 sequence: CASSDLGAWDTEAFF. CDR3 bases: TGTGCCAGCAGTGATTTGGGGGCTTGGGACACTGAAGCTTTCTTT. The gene calls are TRBV25-1 and TRBJ1-1, with a tentative D call TRBD1 (6 bases). V gave up 3 bases and J gave up 3 bases, with 14 bases separating them. Per germline, CDR1 MGHDK and CDR2 SYGVNS. The CDR3 length is 15 residues.

This clone has just one count. The chain joins TRBV10-2 to TRBJ2-3; no definite D call. The V gene's germline CDR1 is WSHSY and CDR2 SAAADI. V lost 1 base and J lost 3, with 5 bases in between. CDR3 size: 13 residues. CDR3 sequence (DNA): TGCGCCAGCAGTGAGTTCCAAACAGATACGCAGTATTTT. It yields the protein CASSEFQTDTQYF.

V and J are TRBV6-1 and TRBJ1-4; perhaps TRBD1 as D (6 bases). The V end lost 1 base, the J end lost 8 bases, and 14 bases lay between the germline ends. Germline assignment: CDR1 MNHNS and CDR2 SASEGT. CDR3 size: 15 residues. CDR3 nucleotide sequence: TGTGCCAGCAGTGAAGAAGTTGGGGGACAAGAAAAACTGTTTTTT. Its translation is CASSEEVGGQEKLFF.

The chain has TRBV7-9 and TRBJ2-2, with D perhaps matching TRBD1 (6 bases). The CDR3 totals 15 residues. In germline, CDR1 is SEHNR, CDR2 FQNEAQ (reference sequence). V lost 5 bases and J 5 bases, leaving 15 bases between the germline ends. CDR3 in DNA: TGTGCCAGCAGCATGCGACAGGTCTTAACCGGGGAGCTGTTTTTT. Protein sequence: CASSMRQVLTGELFF.

The genes are TRBV6-1 and TRBJ2-3; TRBD1 matches 8 bases. Trimming took 5 bases from V and 4 from J; bases not matched to a gene: 8. The CDR3 covers 15 residues. The germline V gene encodes CDR1 MNHNS and CDR2 SASEGT. The CDR3 reads CASSKDRDGPDTQYF. The CDR3 DNA sequence: TGTGCCAGCAGTAAGGACAGGGACGGGCCAGATACGCAGTATTTT.

This clone was counted once. The CDR3 bases are TGTGCCAGCACCCTGACAGGGGGCGGCTACACCTTC. It codes for CASTLTGGGYTF. The V gene is TRBV5-8, the J gene TRBJ1-2, with TRBD1 matching 10 bases. Germline values: CDR1 SGHTS, CDR2 YDEGEE. The V gene end was trimmed by 6 bases and the J gene end by 8 bases; junction bases not matched to a gene: 4. This CDR3 is built from 12 residues.

This rearrangement joins TRBV5-1 to TRBJ1-1; D perhaps matches TRBD1 (6 bases). Germline assignment: CDR1 SGHRS and CDR2 YFSETQ. CDR3 length equals 16 residues. V was shortened by 2 bases and J by 0 bases, with 14 bases between the two germline ends. The CDR3, as DNA: TGCGCCAGCAGCTTATCAGGACAGACCATGAACACTGAAGCTTTCTTT. It specifies CASSLSGQTMNTEAFF. Full variable domain (outside the CDR3, taken from reference TRBV5-1 and TRBJ1-1): KAGVTQTPRYLIKTRGQQVTLSCSPISGHRSVSWYQQTPGQGLQFLFEYFSETQRNKGNFPGRFSGRQFSNSRSEMNVSTLELGDSALYLCASSLSGQTMNTEAFFGQGTRLTVV.

The rearrangement links TRBV15 to TRBJ1-4; perhaps TRBD1 as D (6 bases). Trimming shortened V by 0 bases and J by 10 bases, and 15 bases separated the two germline ends. Germline assignment: CDR1 LNHNV and CDR2 YYDKDF (reference sequence). CDR3 length: 15 residues. This CDR3 reads CATSRDRAGGRKLFF. The DNA for the CDR3 is TGTGCCACCAGCAGAGACAGAGCGGGGGGCAGAAAACTGTTTTTT.

V gene TRBV13 combines with J gene TRBJ2-1; 13 nucleotides align to TRBD2. This CDR3 has 15 residues. Germline V gene sequence: CDR1 PRHDT, CDR2 FYEKMQ (reference sequence). V lost 5 bases, J lost 6 bases, and 4 bases stayed unmatched. CDR3 nucleotide sequence: TGTGCCAGCAGCCCCAGACTAGCGGGAGGCAATGAGCAGTTCTTC. It encodes CASSPRLAGGNEQFF.

The chain carries TRBV7-2 and TRBJ2-7, with TRBD2 identical over 9 bases. CDR3 length: 16 amino acids. With V trimmed by 5 bases and J by 2 bases, 10 bases remained unmatched. Germline lookup yields CDR1 SGHTA and CDR2 FQGNSA. The CDR3 is CASSPQGTSSPYEQYF. The CDR3, as DNA: TGTGCCAGCAGCCCCCAGGGGACTAGCAGTCCCTACGAGCAGTACTTC.

Worth noting for this clone: At one end the junction does not follow the germline gene, possibly because of a read error. Here the CDR3 reads CSVMTGFNYGYPF. CDR3 coding DNA: TGCAGCGTGATGACAGGATTTAACTATGGCTACCCCTTC. V gene TRBV29-1 combines with J gene TRBJ1-2; D is possibly TRBD1 (6 bases). The germline gives CDR1 SQVTM, CDR2 ANQGSEA. The CDR3 consists of 13 residues. Supplemented by reference TRBV29-1 and TRBJ1-2, the full variable domain reads SAVISQKPSRDICQRGTSLTIQCQVDSQVTMMFWYRQQPGQSLTLIATANQGSEATYESGFVIDKFPISRPNLTFSTLTVSNMSPEDSSIYLCSVMTGFNYGYPFGSGTRLTVV.

The gene calls are TRBV7-9 and TRBJ2-3, with D maybe TRBD1 (6 bases). Trimming cost V 3 bases and J 4 bases, with 20 bases left between them. CDR1 SEHNR and CDR2 FQNEAQ come from the germline V gene (reference sequence). CDR3 length: 17 residues. The CDR3 bases are TGTGCCAGCAGCTTTAGGGACAACTTTTGGTGGGCAGATACGCAGTATTTT. Its translation is CASSFRDNFWWADTQYF.

The CDR3, as DNA: TGTGCCAGCAGCTTCTCCGGGACTAGCGGCTACGAGCAGTACTTC. Encoded protein: CASSFSGTSGYEQYF. V and J are TRBV5-4 and TRBJ2-7, with TRBD2 matching over 11 bases. J lost 3 bases, V lost 2 bases, and 4 bases had no gene match. CDR3 length equals 15 residues. CDR1 is SGHNT, CDR2 YYREEE, per germline (reference sequence).

The V gene is TRBV6-5, the J gene TRBJ1-5, with no clear D. Germline CDR1 and CDR2: MNHEY and SVGAGI. The ends were cut back, 7 bases at V and 6 bases at J, with 19 bases in the middle. The CDR3 spans 15 residues. The CDR3, as DNA: TGTGCCAGCATTAGTCCCGGGGAAGGTTCTCAGCCCCAGCATTTT. Its translation: CASISPGEGSQPQHF.

The rearrangement joins TRBV28 to TRBJ2-5; D may be TRBD2 (7 bases). This CDR3 comprises 14 residues. Trimming pared 3 bases from V and 5 bases from J, leaving 13 bases between. Germline V gene lookup returns CDR1 MDHEN and CDR2 SYDVKM. CDR3 nucleotide sequence: TGTGCCAGCAGTTTCCAGGGAGGGGGGGAGACCCAGTACTTC. This encodes CASSFQGGGETQYF.

The chain has TRBV6-5 and TRBJ1-4; D may be TRBD1 (6 bases). Per germline, CDR1 MNHEY and CDR2 SVGAGI. This CDR3 is 14 amino acids long. V gave up 0 bases and J gave up 8 bases, with 10 bases separating them. The CDR3 sequence: CASSYSQGREKLFF. In nucleotides, the CDR3 is TGTGCCAGCAGTTACTCACAGGGACGAGAAAAACTGTTTTTT.

The CDR3 nucleotides read TGTGCCAGCAGCCGGGTCATCAATCAGCCCCAGCATTTT. It specifies CASSRVINQPQHF. V usage is TRBV27 and J usage is TRBJ1-5, with D unresolved. Trimming removed 6 bases at V and 3 bases at J, with 9 bases between. The germline gives CDR1 MNHEY, CDR2 SMNVEV (reference sequence). CDR3 length equals 13 residues.

The chain's CDR3 is CASRTSGGSDTQYF. CDR3 coding DNA: TGCGCCAGCAGGACTAGCGGGGGGTCAGATACGCAGTATTTT. The chain combines TRBV5-1 with TRBJ2-3; TRBD2 matches at 13 bases. The junction had 1 base not matched to a gene; V was cut back by 5 bases and J by 4 bases. The CDR3 sequence is 14 residues long. Per the germline V gene, CDR1 is SGHRS and CDR2 is YFSETQ.

CDR3 DNA: TGTGCCAGCAGCTCCCAGACTAGCCACACAGATACGCAGTATTTT. Translation: CASSSQTSHTDTQYF. The chain combines TRBV11-1 with TRBJ2-3, with 7 bases aligning to TRBD2. Trimming removed 4 bases from V and 2 bases from J; junction bases left unmatched: 6. Germline V CDR1 and CDR2: SGHAT, FQDESV (reference sequence). The CDR3 loop spans 15 amino acids.